This T cell receptor (beta chain) originates from a study of T-cell reconstitution after alpha-beta-depleted transplantation in children. Study findings and constraints: By one year post-transplant, T-cell counts and diversity largely arose from T cells that were newly produced. About two months after transplant, alpha-beta T cells reportedly came from several hundred expanded graft clones. Surviving recipient T cells and intrathymic progenitors accounted for some patients' high TCRbeta diversity at day 60.

Unique molecular identifiers were used in preparing the TCRbeta library. TCRdb re-derived calls from the PCR reads in MiXCR, one entry per CDR3 protein. Found here are around 800,000 distinct CDR3 sequences, 15% to 20% of them singletons; the top ten hold 5%. This clonotype turned up a few times. The antigen remains unidentified. Germline CDR1 is ENHRY and CDR2 is SYGVKD. CDR3 length: 13 residues. The V end was cut by 6 bases, the J end by 8 bases, with 11 bases between. The material sequenced was PBMCs, mostly from graft donor cells, taken 360 days after TCRalphabeta/CD19-depleted stem cell transplant. The TCR comes from a male patient younger than 18 who had a stem cell transplant for acute lymphoblastic leukemia, so the T cells may come from the graft donor. The V gene is TRBV10-3, the J gene TRBJ1-6; D is uncertain. The CDR3 is CAIRATGYSPLHF. CDR3 nucleotides: TGTGCCATCAGGGCGACTGGATATTCACCCCTCCACTTT.